These T cell receptor beta chains were read from a single sample in a study of blood T cell repertoires in COVID-19. Sequenced by immunoSEQ multiplex PCR; TCRdb stores in-frame clones only, minus some. The table has under 70,000 clones, 90% seen once. Sample: peripheral blood. These receptors were collected from a man aged 55 to 69 with active COVID-19. CDR3s leave out the opening cysteine and the closing phenylalanine or tryptophan.

J gene,V gene,CDR3 protein
TRBJ1-6,TRBV7-2,ASSLARSLDSPLH
TRBJ2-7,TRBV5-6,ASSPDRRGEQY
TRBJ1-5,TRBV4-1,ASSQAPARGNQPQH
TRBJ2-7,TRBV7-8,ASSAPKDRGPYEQY
TRBJ2-5,TRBV7-7,ASSLSPGGGETQY
TRBJ1-6,TRBV7-2,ASGRQGDSPLH
TRBJ2-1,TRBV4-1,ASSQEAGVNEQF
TRBJ1-1,TRBV27,ASRPGGGMNTEAF
TRBJ2-1,TRBV4-2,ASSQEGREIDEQF
TRBJ2-7,TRBV15,ATSRDQGQQY
TRBJ1-2,TRBV7-2,ASSLVLVGGYT
TRBJ1-1,TRBV5-1,ASSSTIGVNTEAF
TRBJ2-7,TRBV20-1,SARGSEQY
TRBJ2-7,TRBV5-4,ASSLTGFPEQY
TRBJ1-4,TRBV3-1/TRBV3-2,ASSPDTGGDEKLF
TRBJ2-5,TRBV5-1,ASSPRTGGQETQY
TRBJ1-2,TRBV4-1,ASRPQGGYGYT
TRBJ1-5,TRBV28,ASSPRDRGNQPQH
TRBJ2-2,TRBV7-7,ASKYPCRLAGESNTGELF
TRBJ1-3,TRBV10-3,AISDSGTGNTIY
TRBJ2-7,TRBV3-1/TRBV3-2,ASSARQDRKGEQY
TRBJ2-4,TRBV18,ASSPDLVNSPIQY
TRBJ1-1,TRBV4-1,ASSPPGQGNTEAF
TRBJ1-6,TRBV18,ASSGGQGQNSPLH
TRBJ2-3,TRBV2,ASSAGLAGGIDTQY
TRBJ1-4,TRBV14,ASSNLQGVYEKLF